This TCR beta chain was profiled in a study of blood T cells in healthy people across ages. Study-level findings and limits: CMV infection status of these donors was not known. Long-lived donors carried more naive CD4+ cells and greater diversity than aged donors. In these data, TCR beta diversity tracked strongly with naive T cell percentage.

The CDR3 has 15 amino acids. The ends were cut back, 0 bases at V and 1 base at J, with 9 bases in the middle. CDR1 and CDR2 (germline): SGHRS, YFSETQ. A second PCR of about 7 to 11 cycles used a sample-barcoded 5' primer and a J-beta primer mix. TCRdb re-called the 5' RACE reads through MiXCR, storing one row per CDR3 protein. This table has 1.5 million to 2 million distinct CDR3 sequences, approximately 30% appearing once. Of note for this clonotype: Antigen: not known. This sequence may be a read error, since a much larger clone differs from it by one base.

Researchers collected about 9.7 milliliters of peripheral blood from every single donor. This clonotype originated in a woman aged 25 to 39 in good health. Sequenced: blood. The J gene is TRBJ2-3, the V gene TRBV5-1; TRBD1 or TRBD2 may be the D gene (5 bases each). For the CDR3, the DNA is TGCGCCAGCAGCTTGGTTGTGGGGGGCACAGATACGCAGTATTTT. Translated: CASSLVVGGTDTQYF.